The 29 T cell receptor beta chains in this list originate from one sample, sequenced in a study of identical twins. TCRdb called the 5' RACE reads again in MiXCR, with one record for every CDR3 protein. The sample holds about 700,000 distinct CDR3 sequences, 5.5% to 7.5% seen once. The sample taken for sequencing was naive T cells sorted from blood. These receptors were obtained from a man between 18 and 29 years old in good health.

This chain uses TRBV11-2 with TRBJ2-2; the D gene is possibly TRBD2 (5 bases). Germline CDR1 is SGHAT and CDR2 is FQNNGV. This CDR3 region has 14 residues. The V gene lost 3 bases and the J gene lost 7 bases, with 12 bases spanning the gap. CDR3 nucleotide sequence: TGTGCCAGCAGCTTTGTTCGAGGGAGCGGGGAGCTGTTTTTT. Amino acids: CASSFVRGSGELFF.

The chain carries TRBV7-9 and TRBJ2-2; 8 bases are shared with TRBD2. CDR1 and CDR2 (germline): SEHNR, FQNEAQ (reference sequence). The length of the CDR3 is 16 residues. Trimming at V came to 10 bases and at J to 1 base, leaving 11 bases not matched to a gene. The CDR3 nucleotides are TGTGCCACCGCCACCACGAGCGGGAGGAACACCGGGGAGCTGTTTTTT. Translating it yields CATATTSGRNTGELFF.

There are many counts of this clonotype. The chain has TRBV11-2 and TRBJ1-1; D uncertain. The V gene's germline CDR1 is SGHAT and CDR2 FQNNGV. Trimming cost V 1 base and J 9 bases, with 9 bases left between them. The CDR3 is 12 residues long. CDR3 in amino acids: CASSLGWGKAFF. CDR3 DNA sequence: TGTGCCAGCAGCTTAGGATGGGGTAAAGCTTTCTTT.

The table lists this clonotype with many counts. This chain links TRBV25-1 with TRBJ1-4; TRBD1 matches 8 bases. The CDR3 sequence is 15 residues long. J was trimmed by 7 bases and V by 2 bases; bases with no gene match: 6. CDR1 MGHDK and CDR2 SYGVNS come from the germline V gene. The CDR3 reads CASSELSRGLEKLFF. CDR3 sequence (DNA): TGTGCCAGCAGTGAACTCTCCAGGGGGCTTGAAAAACTGTTTTTT.

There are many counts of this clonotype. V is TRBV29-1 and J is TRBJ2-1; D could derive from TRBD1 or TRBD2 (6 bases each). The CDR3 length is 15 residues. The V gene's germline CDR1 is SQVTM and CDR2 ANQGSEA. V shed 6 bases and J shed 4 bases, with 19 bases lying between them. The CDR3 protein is CSVPGGSLGYNEQFF. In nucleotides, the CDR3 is TGCAGCGTCCCCGGGGGCAGTCTGGGATACAATGAGCAGTTCTTC.

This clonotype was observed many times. The CDR3 sequence: CASSLLTAEKLFF. In nucleotides, the CDR3 is TGTGCCAGCAGCTTACTGACAGCTGAAAAACTGTTTTTT. The rearrangement joins TRBV11-3 to TRBJ1-4; possibly TRBD1 for D (5 bases). Trimming shortened V by 2 bases and J by 7 bases, and 8 bases separated the two germline ends. The CDR3 is made up of 13 amino acids. CDR1 and CDR2 from the germline V gene are SGHNT and YENEEA.

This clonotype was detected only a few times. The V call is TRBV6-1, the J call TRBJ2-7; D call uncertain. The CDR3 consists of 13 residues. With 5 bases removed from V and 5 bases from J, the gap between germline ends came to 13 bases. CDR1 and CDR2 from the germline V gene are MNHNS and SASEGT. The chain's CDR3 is CASSTLQVHEQYF. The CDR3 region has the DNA TGTGCCAGCAGTACACTGCAGGTCCACGAGCAGTACTTC.

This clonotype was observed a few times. CDR3: CSASREDRVSYNEQFF. The CDR3 DNA is TGCAGTGCTAGCCGAGAAGACAGGGTTTCCTACAATGAGCAGTTCTTC. V is TRBV20-1 and J is TRBJ2-1, with 7 bases fitting TRBD1. V shed 3 bases, J shed 1 base, and the junction held 9 bases outside the gene matches. The CDR3 runs 16 residues. CDR1 DFQATT and CDR2 SNEGSKA come from the germline V gene (reference sequence).

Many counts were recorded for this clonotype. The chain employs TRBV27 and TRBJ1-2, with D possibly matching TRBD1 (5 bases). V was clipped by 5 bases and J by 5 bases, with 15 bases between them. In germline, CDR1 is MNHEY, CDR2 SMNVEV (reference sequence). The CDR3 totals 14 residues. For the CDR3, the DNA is TGTGCCAGCAGTCCCGGAGGGGTCCAGTATGGCTACACCTTC. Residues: CASSPGGVQYGYTF.

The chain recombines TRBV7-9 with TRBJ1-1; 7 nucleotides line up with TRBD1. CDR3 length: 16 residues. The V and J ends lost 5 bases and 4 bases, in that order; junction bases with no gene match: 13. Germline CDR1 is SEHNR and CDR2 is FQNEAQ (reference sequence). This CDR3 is CASSRDRANTGTEAFF. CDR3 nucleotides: TGTGCCAGCAGCCGCGACAGGGCAAACACGGGCACTGAAGCTTTCTTT.

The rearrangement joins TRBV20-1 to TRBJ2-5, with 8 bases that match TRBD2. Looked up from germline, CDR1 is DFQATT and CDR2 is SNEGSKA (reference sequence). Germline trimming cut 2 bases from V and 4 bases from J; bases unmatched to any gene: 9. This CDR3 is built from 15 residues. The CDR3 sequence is CSARPRAGGSETQYF. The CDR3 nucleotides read TGCAGTGCTAGACCCCGGGCGGGGGGATCAGAGACCCAGTACTTC.

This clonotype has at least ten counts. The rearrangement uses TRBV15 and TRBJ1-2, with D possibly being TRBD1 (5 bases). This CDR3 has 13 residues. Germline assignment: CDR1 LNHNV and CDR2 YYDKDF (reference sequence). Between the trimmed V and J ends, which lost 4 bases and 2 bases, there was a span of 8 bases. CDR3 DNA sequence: TGTGCCACCAGCATGGGGGACAACTATGGCTACACCTTC. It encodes CATSMGDNYGYTF.

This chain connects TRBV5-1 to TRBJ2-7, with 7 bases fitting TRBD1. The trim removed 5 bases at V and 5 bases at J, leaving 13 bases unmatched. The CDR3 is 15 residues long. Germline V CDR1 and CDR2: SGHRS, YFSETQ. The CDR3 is CASRKQGQSWDEQYF. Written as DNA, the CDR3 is TGCGCCAGCAGAAAACAGGGGCAATCATGGGACGAGCAGTACTTC.

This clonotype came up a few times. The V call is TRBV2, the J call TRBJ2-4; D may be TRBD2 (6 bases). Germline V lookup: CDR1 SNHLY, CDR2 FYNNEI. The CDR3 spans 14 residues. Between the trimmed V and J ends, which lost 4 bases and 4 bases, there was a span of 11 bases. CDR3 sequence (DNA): TGTGCCAGCAGTGCCGGGGGTATTAAAAACATTCAGTACTTC. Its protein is CASSAGGIKNIQYF.

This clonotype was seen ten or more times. CDR3 DNA sequence: TGCAGTGCGAGCCTAGACAGGGGGGGTTACGAGCAGTACTTC. It yields the protein CSASLDRGGYEQYF. The rearrangement joins TRBV20-1 to TRBJ2-7; TRBD1 matches at 9 bases. This CDR3 region has 14 residues. V lost 6 bases to trimming and J lost 4 bases; unmatched junction nucleotides: 10. The V gene's germline CDR1 is DFQATT and CDR2 SNEGSKA (reference sequence).

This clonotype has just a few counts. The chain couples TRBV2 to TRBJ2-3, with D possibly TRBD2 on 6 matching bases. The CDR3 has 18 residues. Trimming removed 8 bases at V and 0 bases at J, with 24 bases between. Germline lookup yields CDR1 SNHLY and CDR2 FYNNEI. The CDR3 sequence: CASVDGGLIPSSTDTQYF. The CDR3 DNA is TGTGCCAGCGTGGACGGAGGGTTGATCCCTTCTAGCACAGATACGCAGTATTTT.

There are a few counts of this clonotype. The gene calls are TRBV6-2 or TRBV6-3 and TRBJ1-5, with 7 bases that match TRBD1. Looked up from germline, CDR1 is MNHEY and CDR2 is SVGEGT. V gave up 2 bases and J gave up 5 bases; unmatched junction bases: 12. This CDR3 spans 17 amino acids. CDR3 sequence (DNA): TGTGCCAGCAGTTACGCACGACAGGGAACGGACGATCAGCCCCAGCATTTT. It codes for CASSYARQGTDDQPQHF.

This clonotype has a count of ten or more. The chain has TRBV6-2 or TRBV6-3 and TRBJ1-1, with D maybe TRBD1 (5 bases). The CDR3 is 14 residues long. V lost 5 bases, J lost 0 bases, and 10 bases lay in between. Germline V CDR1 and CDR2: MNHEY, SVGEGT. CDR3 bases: TGTGCCAGCAGTGGGCAGGGCATGAACACTGAAGCTTTCTTT. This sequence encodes CASSGQGMNTEAFF.

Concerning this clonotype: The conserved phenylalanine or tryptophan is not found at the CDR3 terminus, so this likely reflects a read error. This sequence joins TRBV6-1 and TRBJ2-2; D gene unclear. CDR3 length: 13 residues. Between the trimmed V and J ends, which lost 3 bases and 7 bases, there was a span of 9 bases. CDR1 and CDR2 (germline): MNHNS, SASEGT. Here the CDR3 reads CASSDDMVGELFC. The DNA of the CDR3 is TGTGCCAGCAGTGACGACATGGTCGGGGAGCTGTTTTGT.

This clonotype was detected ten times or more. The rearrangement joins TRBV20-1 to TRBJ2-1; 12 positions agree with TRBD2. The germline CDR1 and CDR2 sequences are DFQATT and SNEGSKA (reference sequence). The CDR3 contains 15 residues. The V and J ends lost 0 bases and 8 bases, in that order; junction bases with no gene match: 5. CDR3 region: CSARDWTSGTYEQFF. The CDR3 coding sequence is TGCAGTGCTAGAGATTGGACTAGCGGGACGTATGAGCAGTTCTTC.

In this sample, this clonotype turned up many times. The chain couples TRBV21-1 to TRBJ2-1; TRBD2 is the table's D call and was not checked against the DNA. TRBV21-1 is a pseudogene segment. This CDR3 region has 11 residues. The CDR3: CASLDFGRAYF. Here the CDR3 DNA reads TGTGCCAGCCTAGATTTCGGCAGGGCCTATTTC.

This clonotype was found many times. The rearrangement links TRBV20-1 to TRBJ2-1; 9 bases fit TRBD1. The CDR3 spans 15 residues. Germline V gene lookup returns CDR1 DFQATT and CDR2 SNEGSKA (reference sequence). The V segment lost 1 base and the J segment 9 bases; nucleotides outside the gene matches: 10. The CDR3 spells CSARVTTGGPSEQFF. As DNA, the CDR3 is TGCAGTGCTAGAGTCACAACAGGGGGCCCAAGTGAGCAGTTCTTC.

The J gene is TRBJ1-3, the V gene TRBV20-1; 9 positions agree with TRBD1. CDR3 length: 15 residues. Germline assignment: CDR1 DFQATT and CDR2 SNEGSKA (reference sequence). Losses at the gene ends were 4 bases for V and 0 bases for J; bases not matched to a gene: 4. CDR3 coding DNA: TGCAGTGCTACTAAGGGACAGGGCTCTGGAAACACCATATATTTT. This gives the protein CSATKGQGSGNTIYF.

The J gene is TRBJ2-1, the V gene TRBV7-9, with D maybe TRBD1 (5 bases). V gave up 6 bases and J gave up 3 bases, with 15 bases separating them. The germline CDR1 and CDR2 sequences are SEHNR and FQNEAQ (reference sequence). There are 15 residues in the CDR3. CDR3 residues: CASSPGFKVYNEQFF. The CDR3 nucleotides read TGTGCCAGCAGTCCAGGGTTCAAGGTCTACAATGAGCAGTTCTTC.

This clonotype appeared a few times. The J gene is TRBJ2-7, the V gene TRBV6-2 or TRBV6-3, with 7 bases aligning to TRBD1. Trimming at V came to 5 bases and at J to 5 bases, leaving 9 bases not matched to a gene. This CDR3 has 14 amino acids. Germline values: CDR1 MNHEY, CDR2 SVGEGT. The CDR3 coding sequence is TGTGCCAGCAGTCGAGGGGACAGTCTCCACGAGCAGTACTTC. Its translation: CASSRGDSLHEQYF.

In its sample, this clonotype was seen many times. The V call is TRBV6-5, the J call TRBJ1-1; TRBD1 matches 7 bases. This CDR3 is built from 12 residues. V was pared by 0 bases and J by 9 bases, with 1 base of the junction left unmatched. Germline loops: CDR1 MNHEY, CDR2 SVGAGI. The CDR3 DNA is TGTGCCAGCAGTTACTCGGGACAGAAAGCTTTCTTT. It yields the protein CASSYSGQKAFF.

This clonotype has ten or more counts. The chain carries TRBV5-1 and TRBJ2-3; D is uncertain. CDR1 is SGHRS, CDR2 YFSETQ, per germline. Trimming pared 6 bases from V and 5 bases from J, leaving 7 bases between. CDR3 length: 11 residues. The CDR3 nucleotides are TGCGCCAGCAATGGGGAAGATACGCAGTATTTT. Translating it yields CASNGEDTQYF. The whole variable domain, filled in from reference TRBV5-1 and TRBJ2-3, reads KAGVTQTPRYLIKTRGQQVTLSCSPISGHRSVSWYQQTPGQGLQFLFEYFSETQRNKGNFPGRFSGRQFSNSRSEMNVSTLELGDSALYLCASNGEDTQYFGPGTRLTVL.

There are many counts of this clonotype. In nucleotides, the CDR3 is TGTGCCAGCAGCCCAGGACAGGGTTTGTCTGAAGCTTTCTTT. Translating it yields CASSPGQGLSEAFF. The V call is TRBV12-3 or TRBV12-4, the J call TRBJ1-1; TRBD1 matches 8 bases. There are 14 residues in the CDR3. V lost 6 bases, J lost 6 bases, and 9 bases stayed unmatched.

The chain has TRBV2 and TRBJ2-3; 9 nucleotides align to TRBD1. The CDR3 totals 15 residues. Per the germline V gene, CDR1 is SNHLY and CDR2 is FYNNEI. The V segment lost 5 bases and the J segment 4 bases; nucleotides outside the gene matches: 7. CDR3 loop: CASSRGQGTADTQYF. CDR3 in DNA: TGTGCCAGCAGTAGGGGACAGGGAACTGCAGATACGCAGTATTTT.